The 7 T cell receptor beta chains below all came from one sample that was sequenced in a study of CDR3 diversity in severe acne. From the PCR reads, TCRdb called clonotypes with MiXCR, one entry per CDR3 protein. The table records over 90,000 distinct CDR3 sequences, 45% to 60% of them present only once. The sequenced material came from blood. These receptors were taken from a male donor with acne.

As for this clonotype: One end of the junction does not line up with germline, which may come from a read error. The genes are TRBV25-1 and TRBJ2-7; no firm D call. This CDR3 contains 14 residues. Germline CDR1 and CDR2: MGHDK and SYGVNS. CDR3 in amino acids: CASSPGVDSYEQYF. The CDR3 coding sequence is TGCGCCAGCAGCCCCGGAGTTGACTCCTACGAGCAGTACTTC.

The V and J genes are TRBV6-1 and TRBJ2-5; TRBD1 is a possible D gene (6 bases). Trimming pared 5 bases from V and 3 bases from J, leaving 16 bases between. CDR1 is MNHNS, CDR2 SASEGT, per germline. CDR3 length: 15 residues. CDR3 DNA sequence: TGTGCCAGCAGTCCGGGACCCAGGGGTGAAGAGACCCAGTACTTC. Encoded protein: CASSPGPRGEETQYF.

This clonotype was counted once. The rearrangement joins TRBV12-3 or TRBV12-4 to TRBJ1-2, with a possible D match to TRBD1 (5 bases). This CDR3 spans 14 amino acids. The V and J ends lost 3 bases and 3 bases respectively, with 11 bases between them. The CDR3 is CASSFGGADYGYTF. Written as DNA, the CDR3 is TGTGCCAGCAGTTTTGGTGGGGCGGACTATGGCTACACCTTC.

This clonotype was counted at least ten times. The CDR3 bases are TGCAGCGGTCGACTAGCGGGAGAAGCCGGGGAGCTGTTTTTT. This sequence encodes CSGRLAGEAGELFF. This chain connects TRBV29-1 to TRBJ2-2; 12 positions agree with TRBD2. V lost 7 bases, J lost 6 bases, and 6 bases stayed unmatched. The CDR3 loop spans 14 amino acids. From germline, CDR1 is SQVTM and CDR2 ANQGSEA.

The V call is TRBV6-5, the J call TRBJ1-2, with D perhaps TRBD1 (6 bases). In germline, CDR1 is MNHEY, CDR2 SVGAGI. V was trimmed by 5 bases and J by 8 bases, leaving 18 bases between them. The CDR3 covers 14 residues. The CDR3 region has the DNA TGTGCCAGCAGTAACAGGGTTCTCGGGGAGGGCTACACCTTC. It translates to CASSNRVLGEGYTF.

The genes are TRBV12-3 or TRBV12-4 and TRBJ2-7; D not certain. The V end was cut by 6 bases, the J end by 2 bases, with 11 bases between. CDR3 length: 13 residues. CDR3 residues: CASSLSKTYEQYF. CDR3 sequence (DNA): TGTGCCAGCAGCCTGTCAAAGACCTACGAGCAGTACTTC.

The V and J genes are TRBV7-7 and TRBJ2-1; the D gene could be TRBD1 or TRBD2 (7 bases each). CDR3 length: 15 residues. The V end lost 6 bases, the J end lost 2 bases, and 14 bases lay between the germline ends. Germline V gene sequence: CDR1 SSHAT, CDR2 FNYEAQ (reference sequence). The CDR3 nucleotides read TGTGCCAGCAGTCCAGGGGGGGTAGCCTACAATGAGCAGTTCTTC. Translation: CASSPGGVAYNEQFF. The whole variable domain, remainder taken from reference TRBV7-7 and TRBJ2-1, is GAGVSQSPRYKVTKRGQDVTLRCDPISSHATLYWYQQALGQGPEFLTYFNYEAQPDKSGLPSDRFSAERPEGSISTLTIQRTEQRDSAMYRCASSPGGVAYNEQFFGPGTRLTVL.